The present T cell receptor beta chain was sequenced within a study of T cell clones after liver transplantation. Whole-study context: Liver transplant recipients had immunosuppression withdrawal attempted within 2 years. Findings and caveats of the study: Rather than being deleted, graft donor-reactive T cells may have moved into the graft. The donor-reactive repertoire was only partly measurable in two subjects, lacking donor cells. Donor-reactive sequences fell more than third party-reactive ones, suggesting partial deletion.

With respect to this clone: The antigen is not known.

With 5 bases clipped from V and 4 bases from J, the junction kept 3 bases outside the gene matches. Germline CDR1 and CDR2: MDHEN and SYDVKM. CDR3 length equals 15 residues. Generated by immunoSEQ multiplex PCR, the TCRdb table keeps only in-frame clones and is missing some. In the table there are about 72,000 clones, under 95% of which are singletons. The chain couples TRBV28 to TRBJ2-3; TRBD2 matches at 13 bases. The sequence derives from a human donor who received a liver transplant. Here the sequenced sample was CD4+ T cells from blood, taken before liver transplant. CDR3 bases: TGTGCCAGCAGTACTAGCGGGAGGGTAGCAGATACGCAGTATTTT. This encodes CASSTSGRVADTQYF.